This record concerns one TCR beta chain sequence. With V trimmed by 7 bases and J by 7 bases, 6 bases remained unmatched. This CDR3 has 14 amino acids. CDR1 and CDR2 (germline): SGHRS, YFSETQ. No patient had autoimmune disease or received systemic immunosuppression. These data are taken from a study of OX40 agonist ivuxolimab in advanced cancers. Profiled with immunoSEQ multiplex PCR; TCRdb holds only in-frame clones, not every one. The data contain 37,000 or so clones, about 86% of them singletons. The sequences come from CD4+ or CD8+ T cells sorted from blood, collected in a trial of the OX40 agonist ivuxolimab. The chain links TRBV5-1 to TRBJ1-6; 9 bases fit TRBD1. The TCR comes from an adult with an advanced solid tumor such as melanoma, head and neck, liver or kidney cancer. CDR3 bases: TGCGCCAGCGGCGGGACAGGGAGGAATTCACCCCTCCACTTT. Translating it yields CASGGTGRNSPLHF.